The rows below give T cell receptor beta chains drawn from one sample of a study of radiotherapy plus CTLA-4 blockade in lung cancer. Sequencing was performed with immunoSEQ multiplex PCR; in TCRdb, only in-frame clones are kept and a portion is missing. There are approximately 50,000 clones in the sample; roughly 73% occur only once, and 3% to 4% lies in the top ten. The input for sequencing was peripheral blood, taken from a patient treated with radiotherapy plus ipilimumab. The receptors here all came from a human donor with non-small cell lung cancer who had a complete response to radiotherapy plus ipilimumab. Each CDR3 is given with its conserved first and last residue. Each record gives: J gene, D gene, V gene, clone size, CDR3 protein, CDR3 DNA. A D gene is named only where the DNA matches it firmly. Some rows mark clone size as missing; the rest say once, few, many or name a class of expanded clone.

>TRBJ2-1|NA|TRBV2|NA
CASSESWRALEQFF
TGTGCCAGCAGTGAGTCATGGAGAGCCCTTGAGCAGTTCTTC
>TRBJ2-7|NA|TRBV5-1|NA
CASGNGEPEYEQYF
TGCGCCAGCGGGAACGGGGAGCCCGAGTACGAGCAGTACTTC
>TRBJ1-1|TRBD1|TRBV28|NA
CASSWRQGARKEAFF
TGTGCCAGCAGTTGGAGACAGGGGGCGCGAAAGGAAGCTTTCTTT
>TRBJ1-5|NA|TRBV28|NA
CASSRPGYNQPQHF
TGTGCCAGCAGCCGCCCAGGGTACAATCAGCCCCAGCATTTT
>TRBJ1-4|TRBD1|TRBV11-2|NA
CASSLNIGQGASEKLFF
TGTGCCAGCAGCTTAAATATCGGACAGGGGGCAAGTGAAAAACTGTTTTTT
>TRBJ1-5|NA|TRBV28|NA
CASSLPRQASRPQHF
TGTGCCAGCAGTTTACCTCGGCAGGCAAGCCGGCCCCAGCATTTT
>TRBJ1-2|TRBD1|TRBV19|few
CASRGTGGRANYGYTF
TGTGCCAGTAGAGGGACAGGGGGAAGAGCTAACTATGGCTACACCTTC
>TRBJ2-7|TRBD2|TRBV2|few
CASSLTSGAYEQYF
TGTGCCAGCAGTCTGACTAGCGGAGCCTACGAGCAGTACTTC
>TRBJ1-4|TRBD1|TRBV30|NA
CAWRSPGQALFRATNEKLFF
TGTGCCTGGAGATCTCCGGGACAGGCACTCTTTAGGGCAACTAATGAAAAACTGTTTTTT
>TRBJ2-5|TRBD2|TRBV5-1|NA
CASSRTLAGPQETQYF
TGCGCCAGCAGCCGAACACTAGCGGGGCCTCAAGAGACCCAGTACTTC
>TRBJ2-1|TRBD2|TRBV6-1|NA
CASSEAGSGSYNEQFF
TGTGCCAGCAGTGAAGCGGGTAGCGGGAGCTACAATGAGCAGTTCTTC
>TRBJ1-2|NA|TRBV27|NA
CASSPWGRSGYTF
TGTGCCAGCAGTCCCTGGGGGCGTAGTGGCTACACCTTC
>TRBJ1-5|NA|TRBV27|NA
CASRRTDNQPQHF
TGTGCCAGCCGGAGGACAGACAATCAGCCCCAGCATTTT
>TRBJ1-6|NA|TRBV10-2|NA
CASSQQNYNSPLHF
TGCGCCAGCAGTCAACAGAACTATAATTCACCCCTCCACTTT
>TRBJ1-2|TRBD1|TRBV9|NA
CASSSPGTGYNYGYTF
TGTGCCAGCAGCAGTCCCGGGACAGGGTATAACTATGGCTACACCTTC
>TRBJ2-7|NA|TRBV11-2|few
CASSLLGGLEQYF
TGTGCCAGCAGCTTACTGGGCGGACTTGAGCAGTACTTC
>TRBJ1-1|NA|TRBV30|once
CAWSSEVEVVEAFF
TGTGCCTGGAGTTCGGAGGTAGAGGTGGTCGAAGCTTTCTTT
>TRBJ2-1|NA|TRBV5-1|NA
CASSFPSSPRRDSYNEQFF
TGCGCCAGCAGCTTCCCCTCCAGCCCCCGTCGGGACTCCTACAATGAGCAGTTCTTC
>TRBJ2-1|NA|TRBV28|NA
CASSLRLSSYNEQFF
TGTGCCAGCAGTTTACGACTCAGCTCCTACAATGAGCAGTTCTTC
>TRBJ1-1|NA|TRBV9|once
CASSGRQTPGENTEAFF
TGTGCCAGCAGCGGAAGACAGACGCCAGGAGAGAACACTGAAGCTTTCTTT
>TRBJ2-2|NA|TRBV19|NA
CASSTEAKATGELFF
TGTGCCAGTAGTACCGAGGCCAAGGCCACCGGGGAGCTGTTTTTT
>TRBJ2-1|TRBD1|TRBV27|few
CASGRGGQGRNEQFF
TGTGCCAGCGGGAGAGGGGGACAGGGTCGCAATGAGCAGTTCTTC
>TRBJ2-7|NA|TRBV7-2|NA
CASSFVPLDEQYF
TGTGCCAGCAGCTTCGTTCCTCTCGACGAGCAGTACTTC
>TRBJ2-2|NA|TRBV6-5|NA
CASSSDRSTGELFF
TGTGCCAGCAGCTCAGACAGGTCCACCGGGGAGCTGTTTTTT
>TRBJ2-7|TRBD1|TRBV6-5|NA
CASSYSPGQTYEQYF
TGTGCCAGCAGTTACTCGCCGGGACAGACCTACGAGCAGTACTTC
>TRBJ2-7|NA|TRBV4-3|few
CASSQEQGGYYEQYF
TGCGCCAGCAGCCAAGAACAGGGTGGCTATTACGAGCAGTACTTC
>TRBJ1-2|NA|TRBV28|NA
CASRPQGFRHGYTF
TGTGCCAGCAGACCTCAGGGTTTCCGTCATGGCTACACCTTC
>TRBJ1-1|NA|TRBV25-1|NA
CASRGGQNTEAFF
TGTGCCAGCAGGGGTGGGCAGAACACTGAAGCTTTCTTT
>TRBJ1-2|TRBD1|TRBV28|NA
CASSPGGTGHNYGYTF
TGTGCCAGCAGTCCCGGTGGGACAGGGCATAACTATGGCTACACCTTC
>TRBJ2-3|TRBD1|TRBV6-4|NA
CASSEGQGDSDTQYF
TGTGCCAGCAGTGAAGGACAGGGGGATTCAGATACGCAGTATTTT
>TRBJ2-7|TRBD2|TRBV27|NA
CASSFFYTSGNAEQYF
TGTGCCAGCAGTTTCTTCTACACTAGCGGGAATGCCGAGCAGTACTTC
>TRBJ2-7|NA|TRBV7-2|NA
CASSKRALYEQYF
TGTGCCAGCAGCAAGAGGGCCCTCTACGAGCAGTACTTC
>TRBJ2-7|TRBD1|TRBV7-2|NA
CASSQDRGPYEQYF
TGTGCCAGCAGCCAGGACAGGGGGCCCTACGAGCAGTACTTC
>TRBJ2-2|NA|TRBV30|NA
CAWSPPLRTRVTGELFF
TGTGCCTGGAGTCCCCCCTTACGGACAAGGGTAACCGGGGAGCTGTTTTTT
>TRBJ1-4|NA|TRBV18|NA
CASSPLWGDSEKLFF
TGTGCCAGCTCACCCCTCTGGGGGGATAGTGAAAAACTGTTTTTT
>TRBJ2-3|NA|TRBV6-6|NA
CASSPMGLYTQYF
TGTGCCAGCAGCCCGATGGGACTTTATACGCAGTATTTT
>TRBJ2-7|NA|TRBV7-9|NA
CASSPGTTHYEQYF
TGTGCCAGCAGCCCCGGGACAACGCACTACGAGCAGTACTTC
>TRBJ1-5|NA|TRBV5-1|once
CASSLEGVPNQPQHF
TGCGCCAGCAGCTTGGAAGGGGTCCCCAATCAGCCCCAGCATTTT
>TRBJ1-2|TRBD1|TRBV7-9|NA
CASSPQGVPNYGYTF
TGTGCCAGCAGCCCCCAGGGGGTCCCAAACTATGGCTACACCTTC
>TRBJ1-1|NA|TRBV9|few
CASSPGTLTEAFF
TGTGCCAGCAGCCCCGGGACATTGACTGAAGCTTTCTTT
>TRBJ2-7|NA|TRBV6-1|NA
CASPSPGPSYEQYF
TGTGCCAGTCCCTCGCCAGGCCCTTCCTACGAGCAGTACTTC
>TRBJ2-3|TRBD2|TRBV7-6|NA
CASSLILRGADTQYF
TGTGCCAGCAGCTTAATACTACGGGGGGCAGATACGCAGTATTTT